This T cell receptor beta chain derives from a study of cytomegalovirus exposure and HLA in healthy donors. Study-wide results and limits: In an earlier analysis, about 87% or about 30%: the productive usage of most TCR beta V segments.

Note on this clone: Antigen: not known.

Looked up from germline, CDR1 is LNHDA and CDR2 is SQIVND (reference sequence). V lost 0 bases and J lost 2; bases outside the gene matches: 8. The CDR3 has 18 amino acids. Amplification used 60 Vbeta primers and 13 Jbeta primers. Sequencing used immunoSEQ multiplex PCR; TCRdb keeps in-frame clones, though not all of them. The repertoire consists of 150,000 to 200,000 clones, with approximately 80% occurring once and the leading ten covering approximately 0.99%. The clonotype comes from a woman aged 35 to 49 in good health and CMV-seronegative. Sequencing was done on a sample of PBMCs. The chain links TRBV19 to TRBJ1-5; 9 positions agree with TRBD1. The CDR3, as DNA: TGTGCCAGTAGTATAGAGGGACAGGGCTGGGGAGGCAATCAGCCCCAGCATTTT. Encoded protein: CASSIEGQGWGGNQPQHF.